These T cell receptor beta chains were read from a single sample in a study of PD-L1 blockade in urothelial cancer. This table comes from immunoSEQ multiplex PCR, and its TCRdb copy is limited to in-frame clones, with some not included. The profile shows about 74,000 clones, roughly 84% of them singletons. The sequenced sample was PBMCs, obtained around atezolizumab (anti-PD-L1) treatment. Receptor source: a man between 65 and 85 years old with urothelial cancer. CDR3s include the opening cysteine and the closing phenylalanine or tryptophan. A D gene is named only where the DNA matches it firmly. Only part of the rows carry a size: once, few, many, or a class if the clone is expanded.

CDR3 protein | CDR3 DNA | D gene | J gene | clone size | V gene
CASSTGTSGAGTQYF | TGTGCCAGCAGCACAGGGACTAGCGGCGCTGGGACCCAGTACTTC | TRBD2 | TRBJ2-5 | once | TRBV7-3
CASSAIAGGNQETQYF | TGTGCCAGCAGTGCAATAGCGGGAGGGAATCAAGAGACCCAGTACTTC | TRBD2 | TRBJ2-5 | once | TRBV25-1
CASSPGQASNQPQHF | TGTGCCAGCAGCCCTGGACAGGCGAGCAATCAGCCCCAGCATTTT | TRBD1 | TRBJ1-5 | NA | TRBV7-9
CASSRTTWTDTDTQYF | TGCGCCAGCAGCCGGACTACCTGGACCGACACAGATACGCAGTATTTT | NA | TRBJ2-3 | NA | TRBV5-1
CASSLTRGAQYF | TGTGCCAGCAGTCTGACTAGAGGGGCGCAGTATTTT | NA | TRBJ2-3 | once | TRBV28
CASSLEGQGYNEQFF | TGCGCCAGCAGCCTAGAGGGACAGGGGTACAATGAGCAGTTCTTC | TRBD1 | TRBJ2-1 | NA | TRBV5-1
CASSRGDGGNEQFF | TGTGCCAGCAGCCGGGGTGACGGGGGCAATGAGCAGTTCTTC | NA | TRBJ2-1 | NA | TRBV6-5
CASSLLENYSYTF | TGTGCCAGCAGCTTGCTGGAGAACTATAGCTACACCTTC | NA | TRBJ1-2 | NA | TRBV5-4
CASSPRRDREAEQYF | TGTGCCAGCTCACCACGGCGTGACAGGGAAGCCGAGCAGTACTTC | TRBD1 | TRBJ2-7 | NA | TRBV18
CASTQGLANYGYTF | TGTGCCAGCACTCAGGGCTTAGCTAACTATGGCTACACCTTC | NA | TRBJ1-2 | NA | TRBV2
CASSSGLATNEKLFF | TGCGCCAGCAGTAGCGGACTAGCAACTAATGAAAAACTGTTTTTT | NA | TRBJ1-4 | NA | TRBV5-1
CASSLSPSGGRAGELFF | TGTGCCAGCAGTTTATCCCCCTCGGGGGGGAGGGCCGGGGAGCTGTTTTTT | TRBD2 | TRBJ2-2 | NA | TRBV25-1
CASSWGGTNYEQYF | TGTGCCAGCTCCTGGGGAGGAACCAACTACGAGCAGTACTTC | NA | TRBJ2-7 | NA | TRBV18
CASSQRGSYEQYF | TGTGCCAGCAGCCAGCGGGGCTCCTACGAGCAGTACTTC | TRBD2 | TRBJ2-7 | NA | TRBV27
CASSMGLAGGDEQYF | TGTGCCAGCAGCATGGGACTAGCGGGAGGCGACGAGCAGTACTTC | TRBD2 | TRBJ2-7 | NA | TRBV5-4
CATSIHRGLGYGYTF | TGTGCCACCAGCATCCACAGGGGGCTTGGGTATGGCTACACCTTC | TRBD1 | TRBJ1-2 | NA | TRBV15
CASTGTENTGELFF | TGCGCCAGCACCGGGACAGAGAACACCGGGGAGCTGTTTTTT | TRBD1 | TRBJ2-2 | NA | TRBV5-1
CASSRTGANNQPQHF | TGTGCCAGCAGCCGGACAGGGGCGAACAATCAGCCCCAGCATTTT | TRBD1 | TRBJ1-5 | once | TRBV4-2
CASSRQGNYQETQYF | TGTGCCAGCAGTCGCCAGGGGAACTACCAAGAGACCCAGTACTTC | NA | TRBJ2-5 | NA | TRBV28
CASSKPGQGGWGTQYF | TGTGCCAGCAGCAAACCCGGACAGGGAGGCTGGGGGACCCAGTACTTC | NA | TRBJ2-5 | NA | TRBV21-1
CASKSRRGGTEAFF | TGTGCCAGCAAATCAAGAAGAGGGGGCACTGAAGCTTTCTTT | NA | TRBJ1-1 | NA | TRBV27
CASSSQREYTDTQYF | TGTGCCAGTAGTAGCCAGCGGGAGTACACAGATACGCAGTATTTT | TRBD2 | TRBJ2-3 | NA | TRBV19
CASSPGGISYEQYF | TGTGCCAGCTCACCCGGGGGGATCTCCTACGAGCAGTACTTC | TRBD2 | TRBJ2-7 | few | TRBV7-9
CASSEVAVLMNTEAFF | TGTGCCAGCAGTGAGGTGGCAGTTCTCATGAACACTGAAGCTTTCTTT | NA | TRBJ1-1 | NA | TRBV2
CASSPTGPTNEKLFF | TGTGCCAGCAGTCCTACAGGACCAACTAATGAAAAACTGTTTTTT | NA | TRBJ1-4 | NA | TRBV6-1
CASRSTGGVGNTIYF | TGCGCCAGCAGATCCACAGGGGGTGTCGGAAACACCATATATTTT | TRBD1 | TRBJ1-3 | NA | TRBV4-1
CASRSLGGGNQPQHF | TGTGCCAGCAGATCCTTGGGGGGTGGTAATCAGCCCCAGCATTTT | NA | TRBJ1-5 | NA | TRBV27
CARPSGTENIQYF | TGCGCCAGACCCTCCGGGACAGAAAACATTCAGTACTTC | TRBD1 | TRBJ2-4 | NA | TRBV23-1
CSVTGGVLNTEAFF | TGCAGCGTCACCGGAGGGGTCTTGAACACTGAAGCTTTCTTT | NA | TRBJ1-1 | once | TRBV29-1
CASSESLQGASGYTF | TGTGCCAGCAGTGAATCCTTACAGGGGGCAAGTGGCTACACCTTC | TRBD1 | TRBJ1-2 | NA | TRBV6-1
CASKGQIYGYTF | TGTGCCAGTAAGGGACAAATCTATGGCTACACCTTC | NA | TRBJ1-2 | NA | TRBV19
CASSAPGLASTDTQYF | TGTGCCAGCAGCGCGCCAGGACTAGCGAGCACAGATACGCAGTATTTT | TRBD2 | TRBJ2-3 | once | TRBV9
CASSVTGLQETQYF | TGTGCCAGCAGCGTCACAGGCCTACAAGAGACCCAGTACTTC | NA | TRBJ2-5 | NA | TRBV9
CASSIVWTMLSSYNEQFF | TGTGCCAGTAGTATAGTTTGGACTATGCTAAGCTCCTACAATGAGCAGTTCTTC | NA | TRBJ2-1 | NA | TRBV19
CASSRDRRTDTQYF | TGTGCCAGCAGCCGGGACAGGCGGACAGATACGCAGTATTTT | TRBD1 | TRBJ2-3 | NA | TRBV7-9
CASSFGVAGGLQFRTGELFF | TGTGCCAGCAGCTTCGGGGTCGCGGGAGGGCTCCAATTCCGGACCGGGGAGCTGTTTTTT | TRBD2 | TRBJ2-2 | NA | TRBV7-3
CSVGLQETQYF | TGCAGCGTTGGACTTCAAGAGACCCAGTACTTC | NA | TRBJ2-5 | NA | TRBV29-1
CASSFSPGQGFHEQYF | TGTGCCAGCAGCTTTTCACCGGGACAGGGTTTCCACGAGCAGTACTTC | TRBD1 | TRBJ2-7 | NA | TRBV7-9
CASSQVRSARWQETQYF | TGTGCCAGCAGCCAAGTTAGGTCCGCGAGGTGGCAAGAGACCCAGTACTTC | NA | TRBJ2-5 | NA | TRBV14